Listed here are 8 T cell receptor beta chains from one sample, sequenced in a study of blood T cell repertoires in COVID-19. The repertoire was sequenced with immunoSEQ multiplex PCR; TCRdb's copy has only in-frame clones and lacks some. The sample has about 240,000 clones, around 83% seen once. Specimen: peripheral blood. These receptors came from a woman aged 80 or older with acute or convalescent COVID-19.

The V and J genes are TRBV27 and TRBJ1-4, with 7 bases identical to TRBD1. The V and J ends lost 4 bases and 4 bases, in that order; junction bases with no gene match: 6. Germline V CDR1 and CDR2: MNHEY, SMNVEV (reference sequence). The CDR3 consists of 15 residues. CDR3 DNA: TGTGCCAGCAGTTCGGGACAGACACTTAATGAAAAACTGTTTTTT. This sequence encodes CASSSGQTLNEKLFF.

The rearrangement links TRBV3-1 (or the pseudogene TRBV3-2) to TRBJ1-1, with no clear D. Trimming pared 1 base from V and 3 bases from J, leaving 3 bases between. This CDR3 region has 12 residues. The germline V gene encodes CDR1 LGHDT and CDR2 YNNKEL (reference sequence). The CDR3 loop is CASSQVDTEAFF. CDR3 nucleotide sequence: TGTGCCAGCAGCCAAGTAGACACTGAAGCTTTCTTT.

The genes are TRBV6-5 and TRBJ1-5; no reliable D call. From germline, CDR1 is MNHEY and CDR2 SVGAGI. The CDR3 is 15 residues long. Trimming removed 0 bases at V and 0 bases at J, with 6 bases between. CDR3 DNA: TGTGCCAGCAGTTACTCGGAGTATAGCAATCAGCCCCAGCATTTT. This codes for CASSYSEYSNQPQHF.

This chain uses TRBV27 with TRBJ1-6; 9 bases fit TRBD1. This CDR3 comprises 15 residues. V dropped 0 bases and J dropped 6; count of bases not matched to a gene: 0. Germline values: CDR1 MNHEY, CDR2 SMNVEV (reference sequence). The CDR3 DNA follows: TGTGCCAGCAGTTTATCGGACAGGGGTAATTCACCCCTCCACTTT. It encodes CASSLSDRGNSPLHF.

This clone was recorded a few times. The chain links TRBV27 to TRBJ2-6, with 7 bases aligning to TRBD1. This CDR3 is built from 15 residues. The V and J ends lost 6 bases and 2 bases, in that order; junction bases with no gene match: 4. The germline V gene has CDR1 MNHEY and CDR2 SMNVEV (reference sequence). CDR3 region: CASSKTGAGANVLTF. Here the CDR3 DNA reads TGTGCCAGCAGCAAAACAGGGGCTGGGGCCAACGTCCTGACTTTC.

The chain uses TRBV19 and TRBJ1-2; 7 bases line up with TRBD1. This CDR3 is built from 13 residues. After removal of 3 bases from V and 7 bases from J, the junction contained 5 bases not matched to a gene. Germline values: CDR1 LNHDA, CDR2 SQIVND (reference sequence). DNA of the CDR3: TGTGCCAGTAGTATTGAGGGGGCCAGTGGCTACACCTTC. Its translation is CASSIEGASGYTF.

This clone was found a few times. J is TRBJ1-2 and V is TRBV9; TRBD1 matches 8 bases. The germline gives CDR1 SGDLS, CDR2 YYNGEE. V was clipped by 4 bases and J by 3 bases; unmatched bases: 5. This CDR3 contains 14 residues. The CDR3 is CASSIQQGDYGYTF. CDR3 DNA: TGTGCCAGCAGCATCCAACAGGGGGACTATGGCTACACCTTC.

V usage is TRBV9 and J usage is TRBJ1-2, with 9 bases that match TRBD1. Germline V CDR1 and CDR2: SGDLS, YYNGEE. CDR3 length: 13 amino acids. V trimming: 4 bases; J trimming: 8 bases; junction bases outside the gene matches: 6. CDR3 residues: CASSFGTGYGYTF. DNA for the CDR3: TGTGCCAGCAGCTTCGGGACAGGGTACGGCTACACCTTC.